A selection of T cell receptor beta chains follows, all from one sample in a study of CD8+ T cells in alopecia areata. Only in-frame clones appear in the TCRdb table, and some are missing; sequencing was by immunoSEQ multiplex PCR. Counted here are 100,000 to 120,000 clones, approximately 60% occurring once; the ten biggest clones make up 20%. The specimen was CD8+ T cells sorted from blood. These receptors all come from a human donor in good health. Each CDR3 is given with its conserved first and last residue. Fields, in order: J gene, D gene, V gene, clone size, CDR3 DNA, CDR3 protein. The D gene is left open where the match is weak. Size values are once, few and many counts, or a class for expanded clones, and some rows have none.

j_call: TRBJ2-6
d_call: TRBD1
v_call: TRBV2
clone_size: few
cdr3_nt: TGTGCCAGCCCCGGCCCGGGACAGAGCTCTGGGGCCAACGTCCTGACTTTC
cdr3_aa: CASPGPGQSSGANVLTF

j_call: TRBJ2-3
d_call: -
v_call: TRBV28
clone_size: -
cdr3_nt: TGTGCCAGCAGTTCTACTAGACTAGAAACAGATACGCAGTATTTT
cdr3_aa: CASSSTRLETDTQYF

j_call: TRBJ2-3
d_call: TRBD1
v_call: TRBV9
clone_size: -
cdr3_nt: TGTGCCAGCAGCGCGAGACAGGGGGCGCAAACAGATACGCAGTATTTT
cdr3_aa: CASSARQGAQTDTQYF

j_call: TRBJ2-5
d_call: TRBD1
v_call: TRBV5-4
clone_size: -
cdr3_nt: TGTGCCAGCAGCGTCCGGGACAGACCGTACTTTCAAGAGACCCAGTACTTC
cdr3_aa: CASSVRDRPYFQETQYF

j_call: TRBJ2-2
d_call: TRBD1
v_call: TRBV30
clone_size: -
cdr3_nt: TGTGCCTGGAGTGTAGGGACAGGGGCCGGGGAGCTGTTTTTT
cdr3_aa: CAWSVGTGAGELFF

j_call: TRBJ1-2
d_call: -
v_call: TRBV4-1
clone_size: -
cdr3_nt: TGCGCCAGCAGCCAAGTCGTCCGAATATTTTATGGCTACACCTTC
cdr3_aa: CASSQVVRIFYGYTF

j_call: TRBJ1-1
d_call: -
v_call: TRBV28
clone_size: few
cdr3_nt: TGTGCCAGCAGGTCTCTAGACAGTGAAGCTTTCTTT
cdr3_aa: CASRSLDSEAFF

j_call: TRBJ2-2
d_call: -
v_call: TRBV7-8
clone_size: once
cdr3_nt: TGTGCCAGCAGCTCCGTTCCCCAGGGGCAAAGGGAGCTGTTTTTT
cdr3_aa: CASSSVPQGQRELFF

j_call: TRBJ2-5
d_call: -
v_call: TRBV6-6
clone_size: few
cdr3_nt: TGTGCCAGCAGTTACTTCCTAGAAGAGACCCAGTACTTC
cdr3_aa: CASSYFLEETQYF

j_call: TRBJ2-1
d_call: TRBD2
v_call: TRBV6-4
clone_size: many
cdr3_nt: TGTGCCAGCAGCCCTAGCGGGGGGGCCGGCAATGAGCAGTTCTTC
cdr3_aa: CASSPSGGAGNEQFF

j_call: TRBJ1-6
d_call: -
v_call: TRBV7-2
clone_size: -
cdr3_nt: TGTGCCAGCAGCCCTACGGGGGGCGAGGGATCACCCCTCCACTTT
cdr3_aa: CASSPTGGEGSPLHF

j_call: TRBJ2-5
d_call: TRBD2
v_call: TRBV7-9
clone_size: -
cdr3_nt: TGTGCCAGCAGCCACCCCGTCGGGACTAGTAGAGAGACCCAGTACTTC
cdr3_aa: CASSHPVGTSRETQYF

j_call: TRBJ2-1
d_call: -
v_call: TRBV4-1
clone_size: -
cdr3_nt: TGCGCCAGCAGCCAAGAATACCGGGACACTGAGCAGTTCTTC
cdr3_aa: CASSQEYRDTEQFF

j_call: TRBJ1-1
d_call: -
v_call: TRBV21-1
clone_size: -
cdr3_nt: TGTGCCAGCACCACGGATAGCAGCACTGAAGCTTTCTTT
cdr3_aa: CASTTDSSTEAFF

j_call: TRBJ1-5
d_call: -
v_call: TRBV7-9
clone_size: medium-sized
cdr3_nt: TGTGCCAGCAGCTTAGGACAGTCCAATCAGCCCCAGCATTTT
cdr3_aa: CASSLGQSNQPQHF

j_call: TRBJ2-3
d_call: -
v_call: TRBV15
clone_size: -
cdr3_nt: TGTGCCACCAGCAGAGAAGTAGCGGATACGCAGTATTTT
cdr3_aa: CATSREVADTQYF

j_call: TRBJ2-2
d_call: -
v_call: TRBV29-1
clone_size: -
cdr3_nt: TGCAGCGTACGGGACTTAAACACCGGGGAGCTGTTTTTT
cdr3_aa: CSVRDLNTGELFF

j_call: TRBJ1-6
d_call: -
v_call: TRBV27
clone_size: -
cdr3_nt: TGTGCCAGCAGTTCCTTGTCTTCCTCCTATAATTCACCCCTCCACTTT
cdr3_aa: CASSSLSSSYNSPLHF

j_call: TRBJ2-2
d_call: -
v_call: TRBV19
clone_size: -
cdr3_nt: TGTGCCAGTAGTATTGCGGCTGTGGACACCGGGGAGCTGTTTTTT
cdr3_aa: CASSIAAVDTGELFF

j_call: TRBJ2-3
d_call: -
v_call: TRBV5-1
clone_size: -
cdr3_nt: TGCGCCAGCAGCTCGGGACGGACAGATACGCAGTATTTT
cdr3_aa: CASSSGRTDTQYF

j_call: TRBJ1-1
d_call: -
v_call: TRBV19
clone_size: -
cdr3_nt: TGTGCCAGTAGCCTGACAGGAGGAAGAGAAGCTTTCTTT
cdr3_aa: CASSLTGGREAFF

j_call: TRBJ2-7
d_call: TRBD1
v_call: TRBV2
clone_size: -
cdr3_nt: TGTGCCGCCGGGACAGGGTACTCCTACGAGCAGTACTTC
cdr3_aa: CAAGTGYSYEQYF

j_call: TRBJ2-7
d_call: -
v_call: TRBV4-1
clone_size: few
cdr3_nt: TGCGCCAGCAGCCAAGATCTGGGTTACTACGAGCAGTACTTC
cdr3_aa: CASSQDLGYYEQYF

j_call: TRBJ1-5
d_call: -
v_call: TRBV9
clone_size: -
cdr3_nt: TGTGCCAGCAGCGCCAAAGGGTGGGGTGAGCCCCAGCATTTT
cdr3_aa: CASSAKGWGEPQHF

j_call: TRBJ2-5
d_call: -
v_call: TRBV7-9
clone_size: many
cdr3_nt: TGTGCCAGCAGCCCTCCCTGGTACCTCGGCCGCCAAGAGACCCAGTACTTC
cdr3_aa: CASSPPWYLGRQETQYF

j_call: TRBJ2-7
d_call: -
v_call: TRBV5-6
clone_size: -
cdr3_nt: TGTGCCAGCAGCCGGCCTACTGACTACGAGCAGTACTTC
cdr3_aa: CASSRPTDYEQYF

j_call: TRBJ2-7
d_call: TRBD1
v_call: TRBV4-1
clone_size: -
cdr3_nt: TGCGCCAGCAGCCCCGGACAGGGGACTTACGAGCAGTACTTC
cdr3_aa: CASSPGQGTYEQYF

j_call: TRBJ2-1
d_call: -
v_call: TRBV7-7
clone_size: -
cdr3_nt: TGTGCTAGCAGCTCGCTCCGGGAGCAGTTCTTC
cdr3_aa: CASSSLREQFF

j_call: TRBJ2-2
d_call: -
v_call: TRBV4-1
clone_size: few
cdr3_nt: TGCGCCAGCAGCCCAGACATGGTCACCGGGGAGCTGTTTTTT
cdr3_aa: CASSPDMVTGELFF

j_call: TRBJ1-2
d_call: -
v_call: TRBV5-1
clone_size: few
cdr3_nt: TGCGCCAGCAGCTTCGGACAGAACTATGGCTACACCTTC
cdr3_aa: CASSFGQNYGYTF

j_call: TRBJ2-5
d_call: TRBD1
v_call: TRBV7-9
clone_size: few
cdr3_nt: TGTGCCAGCAGACCCGGGACAGTGTACCAAGAGACCCAGTACTTC
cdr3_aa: CASRPGTVYQETQYF

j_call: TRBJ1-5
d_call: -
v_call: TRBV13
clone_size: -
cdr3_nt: TGTGCCAGCAGCTTAGCAGGGGCTCAGCCCCAGCATTTT
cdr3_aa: CASSLAGAQPQHF

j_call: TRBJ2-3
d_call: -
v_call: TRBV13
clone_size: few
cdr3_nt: TGTGCCAGCAGCCAAACCTTAGCGGACACAGATACGCAGTATTTT
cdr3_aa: CASSQTLADTDTQYF

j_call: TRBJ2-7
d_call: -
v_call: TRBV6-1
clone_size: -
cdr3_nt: TGTGCCAGCAGCCTCTACGAGCAGTACTTC
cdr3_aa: CASSLYEQYF

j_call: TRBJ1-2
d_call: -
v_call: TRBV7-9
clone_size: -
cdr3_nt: TGTGCCAGCAGCTTAAAAGGGGGAGGCGGCTATGGCTACACCTTC
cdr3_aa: CASSLKGGGGYGYTF

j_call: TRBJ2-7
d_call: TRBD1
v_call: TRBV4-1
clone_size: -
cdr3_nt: TGCGCCAGCAGCCAGGTCGACGGGACAGGGTCTCAGCAGTACTTC
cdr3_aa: CASSQVDGTGSQQYF

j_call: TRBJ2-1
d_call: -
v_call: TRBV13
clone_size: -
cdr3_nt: TGTGCCAGCAGTTCCGTCTACAATGAGCAGTTCTTC
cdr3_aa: CASSSVYNEQFF

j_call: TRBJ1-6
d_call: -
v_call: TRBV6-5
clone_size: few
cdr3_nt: TGTGCCTCCTCACCGACAGGCAACTATAATTCACCCCTCCACTTT
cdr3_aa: CASSPTGNYNSPLHF

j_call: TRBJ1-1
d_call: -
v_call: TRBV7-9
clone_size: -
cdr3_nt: TGTGCCAGCAGCTTCCCCGCGAACACTGAAGCTTTCTTT
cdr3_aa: CASSFPANTEAFF

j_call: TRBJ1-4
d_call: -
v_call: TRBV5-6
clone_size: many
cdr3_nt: TGTGCCAGCAGCTTGGTGGCAACTAATGAAAAACTGTTTTTT
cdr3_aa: CASSLVATNEKLFF

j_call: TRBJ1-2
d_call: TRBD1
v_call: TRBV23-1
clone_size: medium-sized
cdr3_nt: TGCGCCAGCAGTCCGACGGGGGACAGGGAGGCCTATGGCTACACCTTC
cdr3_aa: CASSPTGDREAYGYTF

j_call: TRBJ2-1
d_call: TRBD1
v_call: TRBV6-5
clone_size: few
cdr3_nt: TGTGCCAGCAGTTACTCGAAGACAGGGAATGAGCAGTTCTTC
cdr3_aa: CASSYSKTGNEQFF